Below, one T cell receptor (beta chain) is given with its context. The sample holds one count of this clone. Its antigen remains undetermined. Base-call qualities are not available, and no considerably larger clone is one nucleotide away. In total, approximately 690 healthy bone marrow donors made up the cohort. Cohort members were all nominally healthy when sampled, although unrecorded immune exposures were likely present. The donor tested CMV seronegative and was one of the 352 seronegative cohort members. Every donor gave a peripheral blood sample, and the peripheral blood mononuclear cells from that sample were used for TCR beta sequencing. The Qiagen DNeasy Blood Extraction Kit was used to extract genomic DNA from the blood cell samples. The trim is 2 bases for V and 8 bases for J, with a gap of 12 bases between the germline ends. Its CDR3 holds 13 amino acids, cysteine through phenylalanine. Just the 39-base CDR3 DNA is kept, in frame starting at base 1. CDR1 and CDR2 are drawn from the germline V gene (reference sequence): MNHEY, SMNVEV.

The method was the immunoSEQ multiplex PCR assay. A mixture of 60 forward primers for TCR Vbeta segments and 13 reverse primers for TCR Jbeta segments was used in the multiplex PCR. The CDR3 region of rearranged TCR beta genes was amplified from genomic DNA by a multiplex PCR assay. On the Illumina HiSeq System, the amplified TCR beta libraries were sequenced as 87-base-pair reads. The study's processing was this. A later analysis tallied around 80 million unique TCR beta chains across the 640 or so repertoires, and about 12 million of those chains were shared by two or more donors. A nearest-neighbor algorithm error-corrected the raw reads and collapsed the reads into unique sequences, merging closely related sequences to remove PCR and sequencing errors. To assign V, D and J gene segments, CDR3 sequences were aligned to IMGT reference sequences. For a sequence to be retained, a match of at least six nucleotides to both a V gene segment and a J gene segment was required. A rearrangement was called productive if the CDR3 had no stop codons and remained in frame with V and J, and every other rearrangement was called non-productive. Following IMGT convention, CDR3 was defined as the stretch from the second conserved V-encoded cysteine to the conserved J-encoded phenylalanine. The earlier analysis of 450 to 750 of the donors excluded any sequence lacking an unambiguous match to a single V gene segment. An earlier analysis of just under 600 of the donors called V segments functional above 56.7% productive rearrangements and segregating when the between-donor standard deviation exceeded 5%. A statistical classification framework was built to diagnose cytomegalovirus status from the catalog of TCR beta chain sequences. V and J gene assignment, in a later analysis, came from comparing TCR nucleotide sequences with IMGT/GENE-DB human TR gene sequences. The TCRdist pipeline was used in a later analysis to assign CDR3 sequences and most-parsimonious VDJ recombination scenarios. In a later analysis, each TCR beta chain was defined by its CDR3 amino acid sequence together with its V-gene family, and reads lacking a unique V-gene family were excluded. In a later analysis, 450 to 600 highly shared, low-generation-probability nucleotide sequences were removed to address suspected cross-contamination and a sequencing artifact. In a later analysis, a clonal expansion index was calculated for each public chain from normalized within-repertoire ranks of inferred template counts. In a later analysis, generation probabilities were computed using a VDJ recombination model fitted to out-of-frame rearrangements, and the results were checked against IGoR. A later analysis scored TCR-TCR, TCR-HLA and TCR-CMV co-occurrence with hypergeometric tests, applying a repertoire-size bias correction to TCR pairs. A later analysis estimated false discovery rates by permuting HLA or CMV assignments 20 times. In a later analysis, co-occurring TCRs were grouped with DBSCAN, and TCRdist sequence similarity was added when clustering was performed within HLA-allele-positive subsets. Repertoires with fewer than 30,000 or more than 120,000 public chains were left out of co-occurrence clustering, as were five repertoires with anomalous nucleotide sharing. TCRdb stores this immuneACCESS table with in-frame sequences only. Part of the clones is absent; in the studies checked, under half of the shortfall reflects unresolved V genes, and no reason is known for the rest. That table furnishes V, J and clone size, whereas the DNA furnished D and trimming. The sample profile shows about 150,000 clones; about 88% of them were found once. About 2.1% of the sample lies in the top ten.

The entry originates in a study of cytomegalovirus exposure and HLA in healthy donors (dated by TCRdb to 2017 to 2019). Looking at the study overall: An earlier analysis of 587 of the donors reported 250 to 300 Gb of sequence data and approximately 110 million unique TCR beta sequences from roughly 180 million T cells. Genome-wide SNP genotypes for about three fifths of the 666 donors were used in a later genetic analysis, which treated that subset as a discovery cohort. The study aimed to test whether cataloging public T cell receptors could reveal signatures of past pathogen exposure. In the later analysis, no new phenotypic data were used to find candidate immune exposures; instead, reliance was placed on TCR beta sequences and their occurrence across donors. Across approximately 420 genotyped donors of the cohort, an average of approximately 200,000 unique TCR beta nucleotide sequences per donor were sequenced, and 15% to 20% of those sequences were non-productive. The study profiled the T cell repertoires of under 850 subjects by immunosequencing and related them to cytomegalovirus serostatus. HLA typing covered class I and class II loci at four-digit resolution. Among the approximately 420 genotyped donors, 81% belonged to the genetic ancestry cluster associated with self-reported Caucasian donors. Donor age, sex, ethnicity and CMV serostatus were compiled alongside the repertoire data. Around 320 gigabases of sequencing data and approximately 85 million unique TCR sequences were included in an early release covering over 600 HLA-typed donors. The number of donors typed differed by locus, with roughly 620-640 for A, B, C, DRB1 and DQB1, over 500 for DQA1, 600 to 610 for DPA1, and around 460 for DPB1. To predict cytomegalovirus infection status, the study brought together high-throughput TCR immunosequencing, statistical association of individual TCRs with disease status, and machine learning. A handful of DR-DQ haplotypes were treated as single units for association and clustering because of strong linkage in the cohort. A later analysis re-analyzed previously published TCR beta repertoires from hundreds of donors and added high-resolution HLA genotyping to study TCR occurrence patterns. Besides the first cohort of around 700 subjects, a separate validation cohort made up of about 120 different subjects was used. In an earlier analysis of roughly 580 of the donors, high-throughput TCR beta sequencing was used to judge whether each TCR beta V gene segment behaved as functional or pseudogenic. All discovery cohort repertoires had been generated on a single sequencing platform. What the authors observed across the whole study: According to a later analysis, parvovirus B19, influenza, CMV and Epstein-Barr virus appeared linked to several top co-occurrence clusters. An earlier analysis of around 600 of the donors showed that most TCR beta V segments appeared in productive rearrangements either about 90% or about 30% of the time, which broadly matched IMGT annotations. The earlier analysis of fewer than 750 of the donors excluded around 17 rarely observed V segments, including chromosome 9 orphons, because counts were too low. A few of the identified cytomegalovirus-associated TCR beta chains were confirmed in vitro to be specific for cytomegalovirus antigens. According to a later analysis, TCR association rates differed among HLA loci, with DRB1 alleles showing the most associated TCRs and HLA-C alleles showing the fewest. Immune exposure information for the cohort was limited to CMV serostatus. A later analysis found that HLA-associated TCR beta chains were more clonally expanded and had lower generation probabilities than equally common non-associated chains. The cohort was sequenced for TCR beta chains only, and without alpha or paired-chain data the features that could be detected were limited. At a false discovery rate of 0.05, a later analysis linked about 17,000 TCR beta sequences to specific HLA alleles. Linkage disequilibrium might explain the correlated functional status among segregating V segments, but an unknown experimental factor could not be excluded. In a later genetic analysis, fewer N-insertions in productive TCRs were reported among donors in an Asian-associated ancestry cluster than the roughly 700-donor mean. A later analysis found that most CMV-associated TCR beta chains appeared HLA-restricted, with HLA associations seemingly driven largely by CMV exposure. Assigning TCR associations to individual alleles was difficult when HLA alleles, especially DR and DQ, strongly co-occurred. According to the authors, the approach could potentially be generalized to other disease states and immunological phenotypes. Because HLA typing was missing for some donors at each locus, association tests included only the typed subset. A group of highly shared sequence variants was considered likely to be a technical artifact of the sequencing pipeline. Across donors, most TCR sequences were observed very rarely, whereas some public TCRs were present in many individuals. Some IMGT-functional V segments, including TRBV6-2 and TRBV6-3, could not be told apart with the 87-base-pair reads, so those segments were excluded. In the study, some 160 TCR beta chains were listed as associated with cytomegalovirus. In both the original and validation cohorts, the classifier was reported to diagnose cytomegalovirus status with high specificity and sensitivity. A further reported finding was that TCR beta sequences accurately predicted the HLA-A and HLA-B alleles for most subjects in the first cohort. An association between a missense DCLRE1C variant and V-gene and J-gene trimming of TCR beta chains was found in a later genetic analysis and replicated in an independent cohort. Presence/absence analyses assumed roughly uniform sequencing depth across donors, an assumption that may not hold.

Sequenced: PBMCs. This receptor chain uses TRBV27 and TRBJ1-1; TRBD1 might be the D gene, on 6 matching bases. This clonotype was sampled from a woman between 18 and 29 years old in good health and CMV-seronegative. The bases are TGTGCCAGCAGTTTACTTGGCGGACAGGAAGCTTTCTTT. This is translated as CASSLLGGQEAFF.